This TCR beta chain is drawn from a study of Ad26.COV2.S vaccination and SARS-CoV-2 variants (dated by TCRdb to 2020 to 2023). As for the study more broadly: Vaccine-arm donors came from COV1001, a multicentre, randomized, double-blind, placebo-controlled phase I-IIa trial of Ad26.COV2.S in healthy adults. The specificity and breadth of SARS-CoV-2-reactive T cell receptors after Ad26.COV2.S vaccination were assessed by TCRbeta repertoire sequencing. Trial participants were randomized into five groups of five, in which low-dose or high-dose Ad26.COV2.S was given once or twice, or placebo was given on both occasions. Ad26.COV2.S was administered intramuscularly at 5 x 10^10 or 1 x 10^11 viral particles, either as a single shot or as two shots given 56 days apart. The TCR-sequenced set comprised roughly 30 samples: some 20 Ad26.COV2.S vaccine recipients, 5 placebo recipients and 8 SARS-CoV-2 convalescent individuals. Blinding of investigators to trial group allocation was maintained during experiments and outcome assessment.

What the work shows at the level of the full study, not this receptor alone: Non-spike TCR breadth was comparable between vaccine and placebo recipients, consistent with the vaccine containing only spike. It was noted by the authors that total T cell responses may have been underestimated by the TCR breadth and depth analyses. Substantial breadth of spike-specific CD8+ and CD4+ T cell responses was reported after vaccination. Ad26.COV2.S recipients had higher spike-specific TCR breadth than placebo recipients (P = 0.0014). The study was not powered to compare responses between vaccine doses or regimens.

CDR1 and CDR2 are read off the germline V gene as SGHRS and YFSETQ. The germline ends are 10 bases apart after V is trimmed by 7 bases and J by 3 bases. The CDR3, from cysteine to phenylalanine, totals 12 residues. Kept here is only the CDR3 DNA, which spans 36 bases and is read in frame from base 1. The immunoSEQ Assay was the method used to sequence TCRbeta CDR3 regions. After extraction, genomic DNA underwent amplification by bias-controlled multiplex PCR, followed by high-throughput sequencing. The source study handled its data this way. To quantify the absolute abundance of every unique TCRbeta CDR3 region, sequences were collapsed and filtered. T cell fraction was estimated by normalization of TCRbeta template counts to usable DNA, with usable DNA being measured through amplification of reference genes present in all nucleated cells. Repertoire TCRs were annotated as SARS-CoV-2-specific when V gene, CDR3 amino acid sequence and J gene were exactly matched to a known reactive TCR set. The reference SARS-CoV-2 TCR set was derived from MIRA and filtered for enrichment in COVID-19-positive ImmuneCODE repertoires, a step that removed public or cross-reactive TCRs. Using the MIRA antigens, annotated TCRs were further analysed by specific ORF or by position within an ORF. Breadth was defined as the number of annotated unique rearrangements divided by the total number of unique productive rearrangements, and depth was defined as the summed frequency of the annotated unique rearrangements. Two-sided Wilcoxon rank-sum tests were applied when comparing TCR breadth between groups. In its TCRdb copy, this immuneACCESS table keeps in-frame sequences only and misses some clones. Where compared with another copy, unresolved V genes explain less than half of these, and the others have no known cause. That table furnishes V, J and clone size, whereas the DNA furnished D and trimming. For this sample there are over 450,000 clones; 80% to 90% appear just once. The leading ten clones occupy around 1.8% of the sample.

Details on this clone: Which antigen it targets is not known. Base qualities are not recorded, but no much larger clone differs from it by a single base.

What the treatment or condition label conveys for this sample: around 19 received Ad26.COV2.S at low or high dose, single or two shots; about 5 received placebo; per-sample allocation not given. Repertoires of vaccine and placebo recipients were sequenced from samples taken on day 63 after the first injection. In Cohort 1b, 25 or so adults aged 18-55 years were enrolled at a single site in Boston, USA, between 29 July and 7 August 2020. Ad26.COV2.S was a replication-incompetent adenovirus type 26 vector that expressed a prefusion-stabilized SARS-CoV-2 spike protein derived from the original Wuhan strain.

This clonotype was sampled from a person aged 18-60 years who received the Ad26.COV2.S COVID-19 vaccine or a placebo. The material was peripheral blood, obtained in a trial of Ad26.COV2.S vaccine versus placebo. Recombination connected TRBV5-1 to TRBJ1-1, with no confidently assigned D gene. CDR3 region: CASRGWDTEAFF. DNA sequence: TGCGCCAGCCGGGGTTGGGACACTGAAGCTTTCTTT.